This T cell receptor (beta chain) was sequenced during a study of vaccination and CD4 T cells after COVID-19. Study-wide context: Convalescent patients, SARS-CoV-2 positive by nasal swab PCR, comprised some 10 mild cases and one severe case.

This clonotype is large (0.1 to 1%). Its antigen is as yet unknown. The germline gives CDR1 SEHNR, CDR2 FQNEAQ (reference sequence). The V gene end was trimmed by 4 bases and the J gene end by 5 bases; junction bases not matched to a gene: 10. CDR3 length: 15 residues. Treatment indicated: approximately nine-day PBMC culture with coronavirus spike peptide pools or control peptides (ViraFEST assay). T cells were expanded with peptide pools, and expanded clonotypes were identified by TCR sequencing. Peptide pools at 7.5 to 10 ug/ml, together with roughly 10 IU/ml IL-2, were added to cultures of roughly 2.1 million PBMCs per well. Cultured CD4+ T cell DNA underwent sequencing with the Oncomine TCR Beta short-read assay. Using its own MiXCR run on the PCR reads, TCRdb lists one record per CDR3 protein. The table shows about 6,200 distinct CDR3 sequences, with approximately 32% occurring only once.

This TCR came from a human donor who had recovered from COVID-19. The chain links TRBV7-9 to TRBJ2-5, with 7 bases matching TRBD1. Specimen: CD4+ T cells from blood, cultured in vitro, collected after SARS-CoV-2 vaccination. The CDR3 coding sequence is TGTGCCAGCAGCTACCGACAGGGTCATGGGGAGACCCAGTACTTC. This translates into CASSYRQGHGETQYF.